These T cell receptor beta chains were read from a single sample in a study of blood T cell repertoires in COVID-19. The data were produced by immunoSEQ multiplex PCR, yet TCRdb's version contains in-frame clones alone and is incomplete. The repertoire holds some 200,000 clones, approximately 87% seen once, with 3.5% to 4.5% in the top ten. Input material: peripheral blood. Source of these receptors: a young man with active or convalescent COVID-19. The CDR3 runs from the conserved cysteine through the conserved F or W. The order of the fields is V gene, D gene, J gene, CDR3 length, clone size, CDR3 DNA, CDR3 protein. A D gene is named only where the DNA matches it firmly. Size is stated for part of the rows, as once, few or many counts, or as a class when the clone is expanded.

>TRBV4-1|-|TRBJ1-1|14|once
TGCGCCAGCAGCCAAGCAGGGGTTGACACTGAAGCTTTCTTT
CASSQAGVDTEAFF
>TRBV24-1|-|TRBJ2-3|17|once
TGTGCCACCAGTGATTTGCAAGGGGGAGAGGGCACAGATACGCAGTATTTT
CATSDLQGGEGTDTQYF
>TRBV6-2/TRBV6-3|TRBD2|TRBJ2-3|16|-
TGTGCCAGCAGCCCTTTGGGCGGAGGGAGGGCAGATACGCAGTATTTT
CASSPLGGGRADTQYF
>TRBV27|-|TRBJ2-2|16|-
TGTGCCAGCAGTTTATCGATGTATCCCGGGGCCGGGGAGCTGTTTTTT
CASSLSMYPGAGELFF
>TRBV27|-|TRBJ1-2|14|-
TGTGCCAGCAGTCAACTCCCCCTAAATCATGGCTACACCTTC
CASSQLPLNHGYTF
>TRBV6-5|TRBD1|TRBJ2-7|15|-
TGTGCCAGCAGTTACCGCGACAGGGGACGGTACGAGCAGTACTTC
CASSYRDRGRYEQYF
>TRBV5-1|TRBD2|TRBJ2-1|13|once
TGCGCCAGCAGTCCAGGACTAGCGGCTGAGCAGTTCTTC
CASSPGLAAEQFF
>TRBV2|TRBD1|TRBJ2-1|16|-
TGTGCCAGCAGCCGGCCGGGACAGGGAGGCAGCGATGAGCAGTTCTTC
CASSRPGQGGSDEQFF
>TRBV11-2|TRBD2|TRBJ2-5|17|-
TGTGCCAGCAGCCCTGGGAGGGGCCGAATGTTCGAGGAGACCCAGTACTTC
CASSPGRGRMFEETQYF
>TRBV9|-|TRBJ2-1|16|-
TGTGCCAGCAGCGTAAGTCCGGCGGGCTCCTACAATGAGCAGTTCTTC
CASSVSPAGSYNEQFF
>TRBV5-4|TRBD2|TRBJ2-1|16|-
TGTGCCAGCAGCCCAACCGGGACTAGCGGGACCAATGAGCAGTTCTTC
CASSPTGTSGTNEQFF
>TRBV7-2|-|TRBJ1-2|15|-
TGTGCCAGCAGCTTAAACTTCAATACTAACTATGGCTACACCTTC
CASSLNFNTNYGYTF
>TRBV6-5|-|TRBJ2-3|13|few
TGTGCCAGCAGCGAGGGGGAGACAGATACGCAGTATTTT
CASSEGETDTQYF
>TRBV4-2|-|TRBJ1-5|16|-
TGTGCCAGCAGCCAAGATTGGGGGACTCGCGATCAGCCCCAGCATTTT
CASSQDWGTRDQPQHF
>TRBV4-3|-|TRBJ2-7|16|-
TGCGCCAGCAGCCAAGAAGCGGTCCTCAGCTCCTACGAGCAGTACTTC
CASSQEAVLSSYEQYF
>TRBV6-5|TRBD1|TRBJ2-7|14|-
TGTGCCAGCAGTAATACAGGGGCCAACTACGAGCAGTACTTC
CASSNTGANYEQYF
>TRBV2|TRBD2|TRBJ2-2|14|-
TGTGCCAGCAGAAGGACTAGCGGGGACGGGGAGCTGTTTTTT
CASRRTSGDGELFF
>TRBV2|TRBD1|TRBJ2-1|15|-
TGTGCCAGCAGTGAGGGGACAGGGGGCGGAGATGAGCAGTTCTTC
CASSEGTGGGDEQFF
>TRBV29-1|-|TRBJ1-5|13|-
TGCAGCGTAGTAACGGGGGACAATCAGCCCCAGCATTTT
CSVVTGDNQPQHF
>TRBV7-9|TRBD2|TRBJ2-7|13|-
TGTGCCAGCAGCTTAGGACTAGCGGGGGACCAGTACTTC
CASSLGLAGDQYF
>TRBV18|TRBD2|TRBJ2-7|13|-
TGTGCCAGCTCACCCCGACTAGCCCACGAGCAGTACTTC
CASSPRLAHEQYF
>TRBV18|-|TRBJ2-7|12|-
TGTGCCAGCTCACCTTCCTCGGGAGAGCAGTACTTC
CASSPSSGEQYF
>TRBV3-1/TRBV3-2|TRBD1|TRBJ1-2|14|once
TGTGCCAGCGGGGTTGGGACAGGGAAATATGGCTACACCTTC
CASGVGTGKYGYTF
>TRBV4-1|TRBD1|TRBJ1-2|14|-
TGCGCCAGCAGCCAGGAGGGACAGAACTATGGCTACACCTTC
CASSQEGQNYGYTF
>TRBV2|-|TRBJ1-4|16|-
TGTGCCAGCAGTGAGTTTCGGACTACAACTAATGAAAAACTGTTTTTT
CASSEFRTTTNEKLFF
>TRBV6-4|TRBD1|TRBJ2-2|15|-
TGTGCCAGCAGCACCACCGGGACAGGGACCGGGGAGCTGTTTTTT
CASSTTGTGTGELFF
>TRBV5-6|TRBD1|TRBJ1-1|16|-
TGTGCCAGCAGCACTGGACAGGGGGCGCGGGGCACTGAAGCTTTCTTT
CASSTGQGARGTEAFF
>TRBV7-2|-|TRBJ2-7|15|-
TGTGCCAGCAGCTTCTTTCCTTGGAGTGACTACGAGCAGTACTTC
CASSFFPWSDYEQYF
>TRBV7-9|TRBD2|TRBJ2-7|20|-
TGTGCCAGCAGCGGGGGGGTACTAGCGGGAGGGACCCCGGGCTCCTACGAGCAGTACTTC
CASSGGVLAGGTPGSYEQYF
>TRBV30|-|TRBJ2-7|12|-
TGTGCCTGGGGCCTGGCAGGCTACGAGCAGTACTTC
CAWGLAGYEQYF
>TRBV3-1/TRBV3-2|-|TRBJ1-5|14|-
TGTGCCAGCAGCCAAGATTTAAGCAATCAGCCCCAGCATTTT
CASSQDLSNQPQHF